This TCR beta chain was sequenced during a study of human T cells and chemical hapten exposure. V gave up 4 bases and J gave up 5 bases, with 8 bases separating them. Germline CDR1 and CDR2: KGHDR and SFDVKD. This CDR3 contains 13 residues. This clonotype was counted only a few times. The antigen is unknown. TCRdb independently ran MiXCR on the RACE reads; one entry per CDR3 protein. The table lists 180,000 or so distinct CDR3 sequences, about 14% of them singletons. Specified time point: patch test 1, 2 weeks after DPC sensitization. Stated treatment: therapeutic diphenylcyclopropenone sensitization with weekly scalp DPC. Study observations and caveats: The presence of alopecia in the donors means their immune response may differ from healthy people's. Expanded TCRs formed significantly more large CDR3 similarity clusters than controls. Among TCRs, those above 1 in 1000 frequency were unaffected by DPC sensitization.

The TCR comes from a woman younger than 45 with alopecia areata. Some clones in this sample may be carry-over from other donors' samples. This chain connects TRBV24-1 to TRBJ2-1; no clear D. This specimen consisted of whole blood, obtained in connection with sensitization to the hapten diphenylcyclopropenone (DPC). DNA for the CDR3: TGTGCCACCAGTGAAGGTGTCAACAATGAGCAGTTCTTC. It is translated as CATSEGVNNEQFF.